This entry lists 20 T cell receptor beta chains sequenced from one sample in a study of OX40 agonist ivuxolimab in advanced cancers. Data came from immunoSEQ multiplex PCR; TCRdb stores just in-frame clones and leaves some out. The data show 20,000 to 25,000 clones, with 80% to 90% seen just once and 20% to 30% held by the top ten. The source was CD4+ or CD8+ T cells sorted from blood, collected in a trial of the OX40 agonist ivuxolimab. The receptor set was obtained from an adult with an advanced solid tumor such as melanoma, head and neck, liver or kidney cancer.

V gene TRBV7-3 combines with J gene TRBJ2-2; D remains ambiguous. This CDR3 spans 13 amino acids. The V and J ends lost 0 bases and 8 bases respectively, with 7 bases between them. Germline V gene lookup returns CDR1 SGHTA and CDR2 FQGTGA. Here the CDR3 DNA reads TGTGCCAGCAGCTTAACAGCTTTGGGGGAGCTGTTTTTT. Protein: CASSLTALGELFF.

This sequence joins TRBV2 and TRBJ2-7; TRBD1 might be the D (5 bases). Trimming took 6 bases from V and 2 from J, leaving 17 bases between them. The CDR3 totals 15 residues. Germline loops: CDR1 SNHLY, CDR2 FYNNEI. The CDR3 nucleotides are TGTGCCAGCAGCCCCCACAGGATACCCCCCTACGAGCAGTACTTC. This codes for CASSPHRIPPYEQYF.

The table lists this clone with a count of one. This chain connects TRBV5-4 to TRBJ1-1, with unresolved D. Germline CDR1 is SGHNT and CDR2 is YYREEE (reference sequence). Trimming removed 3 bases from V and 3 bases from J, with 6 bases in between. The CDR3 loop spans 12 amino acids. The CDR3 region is CASSSYDTEAFF. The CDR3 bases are TGTGCCAGCAGCTCCTATGACACTGAAGCTTTCTTT.

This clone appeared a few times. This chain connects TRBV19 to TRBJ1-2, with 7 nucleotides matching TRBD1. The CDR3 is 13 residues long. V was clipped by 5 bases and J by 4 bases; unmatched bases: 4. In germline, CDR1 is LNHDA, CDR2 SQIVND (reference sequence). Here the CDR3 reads CASSWTGGYGYTF. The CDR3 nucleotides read TGTGCCAGTAGTTGGACAGGCGGCTATGGCTACACCTTC.

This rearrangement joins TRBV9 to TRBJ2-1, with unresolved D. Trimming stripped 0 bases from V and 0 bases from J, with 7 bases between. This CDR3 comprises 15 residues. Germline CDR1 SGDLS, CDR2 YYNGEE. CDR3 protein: CASSVEWDSYNEQFF. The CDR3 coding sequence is TGTGCCAGCAGCGTAGAGTGGGACTCCTACAATGAGCAGTTCTTC.

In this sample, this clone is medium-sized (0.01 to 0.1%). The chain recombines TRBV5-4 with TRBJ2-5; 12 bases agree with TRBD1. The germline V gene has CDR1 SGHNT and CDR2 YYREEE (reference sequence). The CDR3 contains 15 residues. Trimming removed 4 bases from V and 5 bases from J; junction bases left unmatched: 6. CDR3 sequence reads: CASSLGTGGRETQYF. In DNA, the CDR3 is TGTGCCAGCAGCCTGGGGACAGGGGGCAGGGAGACCCAGTACTTC.

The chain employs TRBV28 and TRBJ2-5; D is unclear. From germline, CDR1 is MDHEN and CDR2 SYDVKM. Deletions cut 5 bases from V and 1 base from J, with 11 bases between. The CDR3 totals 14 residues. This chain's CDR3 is CASSPLQAQETQYF. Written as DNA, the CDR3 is TGTGCCAGCAGTCCTCTTCAGGCCCAAGAGACCCAGTACTTC.

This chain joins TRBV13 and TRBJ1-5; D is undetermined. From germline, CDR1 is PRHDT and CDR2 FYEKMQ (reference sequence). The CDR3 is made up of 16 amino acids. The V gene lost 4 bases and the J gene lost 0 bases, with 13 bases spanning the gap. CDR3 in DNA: TGTGCCAGCAGCTCAAAGACCGAGTATAGCAATCAGCCCCAGCATTTT. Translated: CASSSKTEYSNQPQHF.

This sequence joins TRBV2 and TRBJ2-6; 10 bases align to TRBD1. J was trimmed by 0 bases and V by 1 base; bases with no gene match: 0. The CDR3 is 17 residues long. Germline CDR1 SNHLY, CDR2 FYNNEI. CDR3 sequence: CASSEGTGGSGANVLTF. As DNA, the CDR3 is TGTGCCAGCAGTGAAGGGACAGGGGGCTCTGGGGCCAACGTCCTGACTTTC.

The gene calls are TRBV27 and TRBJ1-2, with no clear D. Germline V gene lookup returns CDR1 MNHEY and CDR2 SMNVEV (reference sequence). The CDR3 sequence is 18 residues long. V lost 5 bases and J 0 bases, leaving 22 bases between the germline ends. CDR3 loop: CASSPVPSRVGANYGYTF. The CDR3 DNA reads TGTGCCAGCAGTCCCGTACCTTCAAGGGTAGGCGCTAACTATGGCTACACCTTC.

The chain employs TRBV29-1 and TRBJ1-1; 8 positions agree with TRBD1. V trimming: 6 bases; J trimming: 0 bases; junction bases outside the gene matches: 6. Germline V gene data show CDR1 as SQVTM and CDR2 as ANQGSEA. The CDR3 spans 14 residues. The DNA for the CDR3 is TGCAGCGTCTTGGACAGGGATCTGAACACTGAAGCTTTCTTT. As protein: CSVLDRDLNTEAFF.

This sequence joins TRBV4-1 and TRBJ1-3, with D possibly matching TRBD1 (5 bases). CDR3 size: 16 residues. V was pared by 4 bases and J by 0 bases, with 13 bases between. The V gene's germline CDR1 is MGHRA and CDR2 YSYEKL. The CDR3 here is CASSPGGDLSGNTIYF. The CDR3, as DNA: TGCGCCAGCAGCCCCGGAGGGGACCTCTCTGGAAACACCATATATTTT.

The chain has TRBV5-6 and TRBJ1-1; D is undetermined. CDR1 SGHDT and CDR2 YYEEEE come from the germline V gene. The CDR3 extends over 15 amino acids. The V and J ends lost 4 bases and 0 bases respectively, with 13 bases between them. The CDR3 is CASSPLESLNTEAFF. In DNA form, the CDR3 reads TGTGCCAGCAGCCCACTTGAGTCTCTGAACACTGAAGCTTTCTTT.

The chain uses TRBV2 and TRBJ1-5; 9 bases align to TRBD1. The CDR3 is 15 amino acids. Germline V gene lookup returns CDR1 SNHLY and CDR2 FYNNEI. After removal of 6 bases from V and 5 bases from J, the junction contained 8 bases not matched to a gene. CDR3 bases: TGTGCCAGCAGCGATACCGGGACAGGGCATCAGCCCCAGCATTTT. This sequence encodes CASSDTGTGHQPQHF. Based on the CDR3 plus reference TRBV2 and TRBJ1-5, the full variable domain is EPEVTQTPSHQVTQMGQEVILRCVPISNHLYFYWYRQILGQKVEFLVSFYNNEISEKSEIFDDQFSVERPDGSNFTLKIRSTKLEDSAMYFCASSDTGTGHQPQHFGDGTRLSIL.

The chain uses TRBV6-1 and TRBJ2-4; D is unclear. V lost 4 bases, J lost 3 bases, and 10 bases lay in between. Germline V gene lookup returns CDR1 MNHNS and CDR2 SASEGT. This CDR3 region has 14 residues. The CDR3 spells CASSARVGKNIQYF. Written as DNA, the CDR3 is TGTGCCAGCAGTGCCCGAGTAGGCAAAAACATTCAGTACTTC.

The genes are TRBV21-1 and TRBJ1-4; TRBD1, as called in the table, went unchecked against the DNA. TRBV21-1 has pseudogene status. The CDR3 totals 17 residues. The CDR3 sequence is CASSRGLPQGRGEKLFF. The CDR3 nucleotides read TGTGCCAGCAGCCGAGGATTACCACAGGGGAGAGGCGAAAAACTGTTTTTT.

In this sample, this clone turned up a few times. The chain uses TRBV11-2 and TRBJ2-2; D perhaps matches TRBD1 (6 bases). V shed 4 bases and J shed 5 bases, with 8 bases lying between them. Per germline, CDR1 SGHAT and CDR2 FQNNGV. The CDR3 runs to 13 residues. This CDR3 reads CASSSQGTGELFF. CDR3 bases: TGTGCCAGCAGCTCACAGGGAACCGGGGAGCTGTTTTTT.

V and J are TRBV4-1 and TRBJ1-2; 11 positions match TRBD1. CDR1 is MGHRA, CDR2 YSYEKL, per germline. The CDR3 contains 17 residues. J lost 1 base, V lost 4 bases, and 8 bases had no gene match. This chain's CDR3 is CASSPDRGPSGNYGYTF. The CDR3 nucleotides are TGCGCCAGCAGCCCGGACAGGGGGCCTTCGGGTAACTATGGCTACACCTTC.

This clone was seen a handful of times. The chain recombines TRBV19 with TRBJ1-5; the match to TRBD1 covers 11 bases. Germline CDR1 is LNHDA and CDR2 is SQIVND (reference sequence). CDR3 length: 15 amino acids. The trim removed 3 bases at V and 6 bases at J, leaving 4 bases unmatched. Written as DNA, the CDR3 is TGTGCCAGTAGTATCTGGACAGGGGGCGGTCAGCCCCAGCATTTT. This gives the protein CASSIWTGGGQPQHF.

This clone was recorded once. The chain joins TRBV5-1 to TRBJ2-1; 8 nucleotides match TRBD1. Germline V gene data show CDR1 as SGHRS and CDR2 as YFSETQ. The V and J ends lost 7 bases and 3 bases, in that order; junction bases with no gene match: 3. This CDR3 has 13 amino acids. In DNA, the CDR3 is TGCGCCAGCTCCGGACAGGGCTACAATGAGCAGTTCTTC. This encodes CASSGQGYNEQFF.